These 31 T cell receptor beta chains were all obtained from the same sample, sequenced in a study of regulatory T cells in long-lasting Graves disease. As to time point: newly diagnosed GD, antithyroid drugs for less than 3 months. TCR sequences were obtained from RNA taken from PBMCs. The authors built TCR beta libraries using iRepertoire HTBI primers and Arm-PCR of CDR3 regions. TCRdb passed the multiplex PCR reads through MiXCR, listing each CDR3 protein once. This table has 350,000 to 550,000 distinct CDR3 sequences, 15% appearing once. This sample was shared with a second study, whose subject was T cells in Graves' hyperthyroidism and ophthalmopathy.

Here the sequenced sample was peripheral blood mononuclear cells (PBMCs), taken at new diagnosis, from a patient treated with antithyroid drugs. The receptors derive from a woman between 25 and 40 years old with Graves disease.

This clonotype appeared many times. The CDR3 coding sequence is TGTGCCAGTAAGAGGCGGGAGTGGATTGAGACCCAGTACTTC. This sequence encodes CASKRREWIETQYF. The chain combines TRBV19 with TRBJ2-5; 7 nucleotides line up with TRBD2. V dropped 7 bases and J dropped 5; count of bases not matched to a gene: 10. Germline CDR1 and CDR2: LNHDA and SQIVND (reference sequence). The CDR3 is 14 amino acids.

A remark on this clonotype: One base separates it from a far larger clone, so it is likely a read error. This rearrangement joins TRBV6-9 to TRBJ2-7; maybe TRBD2 (5 bases). Germline CDR1 and CDR2: MNHGY and SVAAGI. The CDR3 sequence is 15 residues long. Trimming cost V 4 bases and J 3 bases, with 16 bases left between them. CDR3 residues: CASSFRRGRVYEQYF. In DNA form, the CDR3 reads TGTGCCAGCAGTTTCCGACGGGGTAGGGTCTACGAGCAGTACTTC.

In its sample, this clonotype was seen many times. CDR3 amino acids: CASSLSGGGQTEAFF. In nucleotides, the CDR3 is TGTGCCAGCAGCCTCAGTGGGGGGGGGCAGACTGAAGCTTTCTTT. The rearrangement links TRBV13 to TRBJ1-1; D perhaps matches TRBD1 (6 bases). Germline values: CDR1 PRHDT, CDR2 FYEKMQ (reference sequence). This CDR3 is built from 15 residues. V was pared by 5 bases and J by 5 bases, with 18 bases between.

The chain has TRBV20-1 and TRBJ2-1, with D unclear. CDR3 length: 12 amino acids. Germline V gene lookup returns CDR1 DFQATT and CDR2 SNEGSKA (reference sequence). V was pared by 7 bases and J by 5 bases, with 12 bases between. CDR3 sequence (DNA): TGCAGTGTAAGCCGTACCAACAATGAGCAGTTCTTC. Translating gives CSVSRTNNEQFF.

This clonotype showed up just a few times. The rearrangement uses TRBV12-3 or TRBV12-4 and TRBJ1-2; TRBD1 might be the D (6 bases). Trimming cost V 1 base and J 6 bases, with 9 bases left between them. The CDR3 loop spans 13 amino acids. CDR3 protein: CASSLVTGNGYTF. CDR3 coding DNA: TGTGCCAGCAGTTTAGTCACAGGGAATGGCTACACCTTC.

This clonotype was counted ten times or more. The gene calls are TRBV20-1 and TRBJ2-5; D unclear. This CDR3 has 13 amino acids. Germline V gives CDR1 DFQATT, CDR2 SNEGSKA (reference sequence). Between the trimmed V and J ends, which lost 2 bases and 2 bases, there was a span of 9 bases. The CDR3 loop is CSARSGPQETQYF. CDR3 nucleotide sequence: TGCAGTGCTAGATCTGGACCTCAAGAGACCCAGTACTTC.

This clonotype occurred many times. V gene TRBV7-8 combines with J gene TRBJ1-2, with D perhaps matching TRBD1 (6 bases). The CDR3 covers 16 residues. The germline CDR1 and CDR2 sequences are SGHVS and FQNEAQ. Trimming took 3 bases from V and 8 from J, leaving 22 bases between them. As DNA, the CDR3 is TGTGCCAGCAGCTTGGGGGGAGCGGAGGGGGTCCTCGGCTACACCTTC. It yields the protein CASSLGGAEGVLGYTF.

This clonotype came up many times. J is TRBJ2-1 and V is TRBV5-5, with 8 bases matching TRBD2. Germline V gene data show CDR1 as SGHKS and CDR2 as YYEKEE (reference sequence). Losses at the gene ends were 1 base for V and 5 bases for J; bases not matched to a gene: 11. This CDR3 is built from 17 residues. CDR3 nucleotides: TGTGCCAGCAGCTTGTGGCCTGGCGGGAGGTGGAACAATGAGCAGTTCTTC. Translation gives CASSLWPGGRWNNEQFF.

This clonotype was seen ten or more times. The chain joins TRBV20-1 to TRBJ2-5; D is possibly TRBD2 (5 bases). Germline CDR1 is DFQATT and CDR2 is SNEGSKA (reference sequence). V was clipped by 5 bases and J by 0 bases, with 13 bases between them. The length of the CDR3 is 14 residues. CDR3: CSAVRGADQETQYF. CDR3 in DNA: TGCAGTGCTGTCCGGGGAGCGGACCAAGAGACCCAGTACTTC.

The genes are TRBV29-1 and TRBJ2-2; 7 bases fit TRBD1. V gave up 4 bases and J gave up 1 base; unmatched junction bases: 6. Germline values: CDR1 SQVTM, CDR2 ANQGSEA. This CDR3 has 15 amino acids. CDR3 in DNA: TGCAGCGTTGGGTCTCGGGACAGGAACACCGGGGAGCTGTTTTTT. Protein: CSVGSRDRNTGELFF.

This chain joins TRBV27 and TRBJ1-5; possible D gene TRBD1, 6 bases. Deletions cut 6 bases from V and 6 bases from J, with 15 bases between. CDR1 and CDR2 from the germline V gene are MNHEY and SMNVEV (reference sequence). The CDR3 runs to 14 residues. The CDR3 reads CASSPQGMGQPQHF. The CDR3 coding sequence is TGTGCCAGCAGCCCACAGGGCATGGGTCAGCCCCAGCATTTT.

The V and J genes are TRBV6-1 and TRBJ2-3, with 8 bases lining up with TRBD2. The V gene's germline CDR1 is MNHNS and CDR2 SASEGT. The CDR3 length is 15 residues. Germline trimming cut 6 bases from V and 2 bases from J; bases unmatched to any gene: 7. In DNA, the CDR3 is TGTGCCAGCAGGTCCGGGCGGGGGGACACAGATACGCAGTATTTT. It encodes CASRSGRGDTDTQYF.

This clonotype appeared a few times. The rearrangement joins TRBV19 to TRBJ2-5; D remains unclear. With 4 bases removed from V and 4 bases from J, the gap between germline ends came to 13 bases. This CDR3 has 14 residues. Germline V gene sequence: CDR1 LNHDA, CDR2 SQIVND (reference sequence). The CDR3 bases are TGTGCCAGTAGTACCGGAGTAACCTCAGAGACCCAGTACTTC. Amino acid sequence: CASSTGVTSETQYF.

This clonotype was seen more than once but under ten times. The V call is TRBV10-1, the J call TRBJ2-7, with D unresolved. The CDR3 totals 12 residues. Germline lookup yields CDR1 WNHNN and CDR2 SYGVQD (reference sequence). V shed 4 bases and J shed 7 bases, with 11 bases lying between them. CDR3 region: CASSGTTLEQYF. As DNA, the CDR3 is TGCGCCAGCAGTGGGACGACACTGGAGCAGTACTTC.

This clonotype was seen ten or more times. V usage is TRBV13 and J usage is TRBJ2-7; D is unclear. Germline CDR1 PRHDT, CDR2 FYEKMQ (reference sequence). This CDR3 contains 16 residues. V lost 0 bases to trimming and J lost 5 bases, with 17 bases between them. The CDR3 nucleotides read TGTGCCAGCAGCTTAGGAGTACAAGGGATGAAAAACGAGCAGTACTTC. Its translation is CASSLGVQGMKNEQYF.

The chain combines TRBV20-1 with TRBJ2-3; 12 bases are a match to TRBD2. The DNA end lines up better with TRBJ2-7; the J call may be wrong. The CDR3 runs 15 residues. Germline CDR1 is DFQATT and CDR2 is SNEGSKA (reference sequence). The CDR3 here is CSARLAGGDSYEQYF. CDR3 in DNA: TGCAGTGCTAGACTAGCGGGAGGGGACTCCTACGAGCAGTACTTC.

The chain is built from TRBV28 and TRBJ1-6; perhaps TRBD1 as D (6 bases). Germline values: CDR1 MDHEN, CDR2 SYDVKM. The CDR3 runs 13 residues. Between the trimmed V and J ends, which lost 7 bases and 6 bases, there was a span of 10 bases. The CDR3 nucleotides are TGTGCCAGCACCGGACAGCTTAATTCACCCCTCCACTTT. Translated, it gives CASTGQLNSPLHF.

This clonotype was counted once. For the CDR3, the DNA is TGTGCCAGCGGATCCCCTAGATCGAACACCGGGGAGCTGTTTTTT. Residues: CASGSPRSNTGELFF. V is TRBV7-9 and J is TRBJ2-2, with no clear D. CDR3 length equals 15 residues. Germline V gene data show CDR1 as SEHNR and CDR2 as FQNEAQ (reference sequence). V lost 8 bases and J lost 0, with 13 bases in between.

This clonotype was seen only a few times. The chain links TRBV7-9 to TRBJ2-2; TRBD2 matches at 13 bases. The V segment lost 6 bases and the J segment 5 bases; nucleotides outside the gene matches: 6. Germline V gene data show CDR1 as SEHNR and CDR2 as FQNEAQ (reference sequence). The CDR3 loop spans 16 amino acids. The CDR3 loop is CASSGLAGEKTGELFF. In nucleotides, the CDR3 is TGTGCCAGCAGTGGACTAGCGGGAGAGAAAACCGGGGAGCTGTTTTTT.

This clonotype occurred a few times. The chain uses TRBV15 and TRBJ2-7; D unresolved. Germline V CDR1 and CDR2: LNHNV, YYDKDF (reference sequence). V shed 1 base and J shed 6 bases, with 7 bases lying between them. CDR3 size: 12 residues. The CDR3: CATSRVRGEQYF. Written as DNA, the CDR3 is TGTGCCACCAGCAGAGTTCGAGGCGAGCAGTACTTC.

The table lists this clonotype with a few counts. The chain joins TRBV3-1 to TRBJ1-4, with D possibly matching TRBD1 (5 bases). The germline V gene encodes CDR1 LGHDT and CDR2 YNNKEL (reference sequence). CDR3 length: 20 amino acids. The V gene lost 4 bases and the J gene lost 2 bases, with 26 bases spanning the gap. For the CDR3, the DNA is TGTGCCAGCAGCCTCCCCTGGGGCAGGGCCGGACCTTTTACTAATGAAAAACTGTTTTTT. It is translated as CASSLPWGRAGPFTNEKLFF.

This clonotype was detected many times. The V and J genes are TRBV6-1 and TRBJ2-1; 7 nucleotides agree with TRBD2. Germline V gene data show CDR1 as MNHNS and CDR2 as SASEGT. V was pared by 8 bases and J by 3 bases, with 4 bases of the junction left unmatched. The CDR3 has 13 amino acids. CDR3 coding DNA: TGTGCCAGCTGGCCTAGCGGCTACAATGAGCAGTTCTTC. Its protein product is CASWPSGYNEQFF.

This clonotype showed up just once. The gene calls are TRBV6-5 and TRBJ1-4, with 12 bases identical to TRBD1. The CDR3 sequence is 15 residues long. Looked up from germline, CDR1 is MNHEY and CDR2 is SVGAGI. V shed 4 bases and J 8 bases; nucleotides not matched to a gene: 5. Here the CDR3 reads CASSWGQGAAEKLFF. In nucleotides, the CDR3 is TGTGCCAGCAGTTGGGGACAGGGGGCCGCAGAAAAACTGTTTTTT.

This clonotype was counted many times. The rearrangement links TRBV30 to TRBJ2-1, with 10 bases fitting TRBD2. The germline gives CDR1 GTSNPN, CDR2 SVGIG (reference sequence). The length of the CDR3 is 13 residues. Losses at the gene ends were 8 bases for V and 7 bases for J; bases not matched to a gene: 8. The DNA for the CDR3 is TGTGCCGGATCTAGCGGGGGTTGGAATGAGCAGTTCTTC. This codes for CAGSSGGWNEQFF.

A few counts support this clonotype. The chain is built from TRBV6-9 and TRBJ2-3; 12 positions agree with TRBD2. V lost 1 base and J lost 5; bases outside the gene matches: 4. This CDR3 is 16 amino acids long. Germline-derived CDR1 and CDR2 are MNHGY and SVAAGI. The CDR3 region has the DNA TGTGCCAGCAGTTATTTCCCGGGACTAGCGGGAGATACGCAGTATTTT. Translating it yields CASSYFPGLAGDTQYF.

This clonotype was recorded a few times. The rearrangement links TRBV4-2 to TRBJ2-5; D not resolved. Trimming took off 0 bases at V and 1 base at J, with 9 bases between the two ends. This CDR3 has 15 amino acids. CDR1 is LGHNA and CDR2 is YNFKEQ in the germline V gene. The CDR3 loop is CASSQDIGTQETQYF. The CDR3 DNA is TGTGCCAGCAGCCAAGATATCGGCACCCAAGAGACCCAGTACTTC.

This clonotype was counted a few times. This chain connects TRBV19 to TRBJ2-6; unclear D gene. This CDR3 has 15 amino acids. V shed 4 bases and J shed 0 bases, with 7 bases lying between them. Germline CDR1 reads LNHDA; CDR2 reads SQIVND (reference sequence). CDR3 bases: TGTGCCAGTAGTACAGAGGACTCTGGGGCCAACGTCCTGACTTTC. Translated: CASSTEDSGANVLTF.

In its sample, this clonotype was seen many times. The rearrangement links TRBV7-6 to TRBJ2-2; D uncertain. CDR1 and CDR2 (germline): SGHVS, FNYEAQ. Trimming took off 0 bases at V and 7 bases at J, with 3 bases between the two ends. CDR3 length equals 12 residues. CDR3 region: CASSLARGELFF. In DNA form, the CDR3 reads TGTGCCAGCAGCTTAGCGCGCGGGGAGCTGTTTTTT.

Only a few counts were recorded for this clonotype. The V gene is TRBV12-3 or TRBV12-4, the J gene TRBJ2-5; TRBD2 agrees at 8 bases. With 6 bases clipped from V and 4 bases from J, the junction kept 7 bases outside the gene matches. The CDR3 extends over 14 amino acids. This CDR3 is CASSGTSPLETQYF. In DNA form, the CDR3 reads TGTGCCAGCAGCGGGACTAGTCCTTTAGAGACCCAGTACTTC.

The CDR3 loop is CASSAGGIVSEQYF. CDR3 sequence (DNA): TGTGCCAGCAGTGCTGGCGGGATCGTCTCCGAGCAGTACTTC. The chain joins TRBV12-3 or TRBV12-4 to TRBJ2-7, with TRBD2 as a possible D gene (6 bases). This CDR3 region has 14 residues. The ends were cut back, 5 bases at V and 6 bases at J, with 17 bases in the middle.

The chain employs TRBV9 and TRBJ2-1, with 7 bases identical to TRBD2. J lost 3 bases, V lost 1 base, and 7 bases had no gene match. The germline V gene has CDR1 SGDLS and CDR2 YYNGEE. CDR3 length equals 16 residues. The CDR3 DNA is TGTGCCAGCAGCGTACAAGTGGGGGGGAACTACAATGAGCAGTTCTTC. Encoded protein: CASSVQVGGNYNEQFF.